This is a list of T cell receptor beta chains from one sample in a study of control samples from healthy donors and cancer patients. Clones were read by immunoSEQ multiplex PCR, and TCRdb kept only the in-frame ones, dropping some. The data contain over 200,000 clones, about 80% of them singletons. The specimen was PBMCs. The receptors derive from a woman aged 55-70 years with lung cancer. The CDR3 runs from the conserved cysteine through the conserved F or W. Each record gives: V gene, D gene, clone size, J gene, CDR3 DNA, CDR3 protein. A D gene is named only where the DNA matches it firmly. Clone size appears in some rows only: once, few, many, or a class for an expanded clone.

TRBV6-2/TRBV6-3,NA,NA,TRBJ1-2,TGTGCCAGCAGTTACTCCCCACAGGCAGTGGATGGCTACACCTTC,CASSYSPQAVDGYTF
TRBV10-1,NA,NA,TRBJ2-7,TGCGCCAGCAGTGATTTGGTCGAGCAGTACTTC,CASSDLVEQYF
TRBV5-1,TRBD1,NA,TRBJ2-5,TGCGCCAGCAACTCGCAGGGGGCAGGGGAGACCCAGTACTTC,CASNSQGAGETQYF
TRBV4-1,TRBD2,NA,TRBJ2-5,TGCGCCAGCAGTCCTGCGGGGGTGCAAGAGACCCAGTACTTC,CASSPAGVQETQYF
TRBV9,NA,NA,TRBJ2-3,TGTGCCAGCAGCGCTGGGACCGCACAGGCGGGCACAGATACGCAGTATTTT,CASSAGTAQAGTDTQYF
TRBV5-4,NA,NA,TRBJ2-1,TGTGCCAGCAGCTTGGAACCGGGGCGGACCTACAATGAGCAGTTCTTC,CASSLEPGRTYNEQFF
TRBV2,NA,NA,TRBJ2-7,TGTGCCAGCAGACAGGACACATGGGGTTCCGAGCAGTACTTC,CASRQDTWGSEQYF
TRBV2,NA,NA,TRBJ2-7,TGTGCCAGCACGAGCTCCTACGAGCAGTACTTC,CASTSSYEQYF
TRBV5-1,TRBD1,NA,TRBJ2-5,TGCGCCAGCAGTCTACAGGGGGTCGGGGAGACCCAGTACTTC,CASSLQGVGETQYF
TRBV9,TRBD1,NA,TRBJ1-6,TGTGCCAGCAGCGTGGGTGGGACAGGGAGGATTCCCCTCCACTTT,CASSVGGTGRIPLHF
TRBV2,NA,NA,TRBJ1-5,TGTGCCAGCAGTGCCCCCAGCAATCAGCCCCAGCATTTT,CASSAPSNQPQHF
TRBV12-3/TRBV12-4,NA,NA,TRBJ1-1,TGTGCCAGCAGTTTGGAGACAGACACTGAAGCTTTCTTT,CASSLETDTEAFF
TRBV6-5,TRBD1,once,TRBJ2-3,TGTGCCAGCAGGGGGCAGGGGGCGAATACGCAGTATTTT,CASRGQGANTQYF
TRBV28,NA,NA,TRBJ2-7,TGTGCCAGCAGTTTATGGGGGAGCTCCTACGAGCAGTACTTC,CASSLWGSSYEQYF
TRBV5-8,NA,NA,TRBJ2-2,TGTGCCAGCAGCTACATCGGGGAGCTGTTTTTT,CASSYIGELFF